The clone carrying this T cell receptor (beta chain) was detected a few times. Its antigen is not identified. Trimming took off 0 bases at V and 1 base at J, with 11 bases between the two ends. The CDR3 is 16 residues long. CDR1 and CDR2 (germline): SGHDT, YYEEEE. These data belong to a study of immune heterogeneity within non-small cell lung tumors. Looking at the study overall: The tumors comprised a handful of squamous cell carcinomas, 9 to 10 non-squamous carcinomas and 1 not otherwise specified. Study-wide findings and caveats: While identical dominant CDR3 beta clonotypes recurred across tumor sites within a patient, high-frequency clones unique to individual sites also appeared. Individual patients largely had distinct high-frequency T-cell receptor beta clonotypes from one another.

Template material comprised bulk tumor genomic DNA at 600 ng per sample. Taken during surgery, several biopsies per primary tumor were spaced as far apart as possible within the tumor mass. Enrolled individuals presented with untreated, newly diagnosed non-small cell lung cancer and received curative surgery. The donors had newly diagnosed non-small cell lung cancer and underwent surgery intended to cure it. For the TCR beta CDR3, multiplex PCR with 32 V and 13 J primers performed the amplification. TCRdb used MiXCR to reprocess the multiplex PCR reads, holding one entry per CDR3 protein. The profile covers 15,000 or so distinct CDR3 sequences, with less than 35% appearing a single time and 5.2% taken by the ten largest.

The origin of this receptor is a man aged 35 to 55 with non-small cell lung cancer. Sequencing used lung tumor tissue. The chain is built from TRBV5-6 and TRBJ1-5, with a weak D call TRBD1 (5 bases). CDR3 loop: CASSLGGLESNQPQHF. As DNA, the CDR3 is TGTGCCAGCAGCTTGGGGGGGTTGGAGAGCAATCAGCCCCAGCATTTT.